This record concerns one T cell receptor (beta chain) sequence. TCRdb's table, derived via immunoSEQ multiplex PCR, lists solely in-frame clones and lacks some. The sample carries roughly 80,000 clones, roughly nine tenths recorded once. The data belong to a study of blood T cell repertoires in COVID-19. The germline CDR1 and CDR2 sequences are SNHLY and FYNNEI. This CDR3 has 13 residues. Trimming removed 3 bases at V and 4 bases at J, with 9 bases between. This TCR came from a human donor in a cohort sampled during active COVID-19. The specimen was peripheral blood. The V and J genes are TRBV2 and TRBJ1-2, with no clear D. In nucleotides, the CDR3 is TGTGCCAGCAGTGAGTTGGGCCTCTATGGCTACACCTTC. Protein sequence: CASSELGLYGYTF.